Listed below are T cell receptor beta chains from one sample, sequenced in a study of blood T cells in healthy people across ages. TCRdb re-called the 5' RACE reads with MiXCR, one entry per CDR3 protein. The sample has about 1.4 million distinct CDR3 sequences; 59% are singletons. Sequencing input: blood. The receptor set was obtained from a man aged 18 to 30 in good health. The CDR3 runs from the conserved cysteine through the conserved F or W. A D gene is named only where the DNA matches it firmly. The size of a clone is reported for some rows only, either as once, few or many, or as a class for expanded clones.

j_gene: TRBJ1-2
v_gene: TRBV6-5
abundance: .
d_gene: .
CDR3aa: CASSLATGGTIYGYTF
CDR3nt: TGTGCCAGCAGTTTAGCGACAGGCGGGACAATCTATGGCTACACCTTC

j_gene: TRBJ1-2
v_gene: TRBV30
abundance: .
d_gene: .
CDR3aa: CAWSVTSYGYTF
CDR3nt: TGTGCCTGGAGTGTAACCAGCTATGGCTACACCTTC

j_gene: TRBJ2-3
v_gene: TRBV24-1
abundance: .
d_gene: .
CDR3aa: CATSDTSRGTQYF
CDR3nt: TGTGCCACCAGTGACACCTCTCGGGGTACGCAGTATTTT

j_gene: TRBJ2-7
v_gene: TRBV28
abundance: .
d_gene: TRBD1
CDR3aa: CASSGRGQGNEQYF
CDR3nt: TGTGCCAGCTCGGGTCGGGGACAGGGGAACGAGCAGTACTTC

j_gene: TRBJ2-1
v_gene: TRBV7-2
abundance: .
d_gene: .
CDR3aa: CASSLVGPAGQFF
CDR3nt: TGTGCCAGCAGCTTAGTAGGCCCCGCGGGGCAGTTCTTC

j_gene: TRBJ1-2
v_gene: TRBV10-3
abundance: .
d_gene: .
CDR3aa: CAISLPQSFGGYTF
CDR3nt: TGTGCCATCAGCCTACCACAATCATTCGGTGGCTACACCTTC

j_gene: TRBJ1-2
v_gene: TRBV12-3/TRBV12-4
abundance: .
d_gene: .
CDR3aa: CASRLGSSGYTF
CDR3nt: TGTGCCAGCAGGCTGGGAAGTTCTGGCTACACCTTC

j_gene: TRBJ2-3
v_gene: TRBV27
abundance: .
d_gene: .
CDR3aa: CASSPRVGGSTDTQYF
CDR3nt: TGTGCCAGCAGTCCACGTGTGGGCGGGAGCACAGATACGCAGTATTTT

j_gene: TRBJ1-5
v_gene: TRBV20-1
abundance: .
d_gene: .
CDR3aa: CSARTRAPGRQPQHF
CDR3nt: TGCAGTGCTAGAACTCGGGCCCCCGGAAGGCAGCCCCAGCATTTT

j_gene: TRBJ2-2
v_gene: TRBV4-2
abundance: .
d_gene: .
CDR3aa: CASKRERNTGELFF
CDR3nt: TGTGCCAGCAAAAGGGAGAGGAACACCGGGGAGCTGTTTTTT

j_gene: TRBJ2-1
v_gene: TRBV15
abundance: .
d_gene: TRBD2
CDR3aa: CATSRGSGTLREQFF
CDR3nt: TGTGCCACCAGCAGAGGAAGCGGGACGTTGAGAGAGCAGTTCTTC

j_gene: TRBJ1-2
v_gene: TRBV29-1
abundance: .
d_gene: .
CDR3aa: CSARGLGNYGYTF
CDR3nt: TGCAGTGCCCGGGGTTTGGGAAACTATGGCTACACCTTC

j_gene: TRBJ2-5
v_gene: TRBV7-3
abundance: .
d_gene: TRBD2
CDR3aa: CASSPGLEHNEQYF
CDR3nt: TGTGCCAGCAGCCCAGGACTAGAGCACAATGAGCAGTACTTC

j_gene: TRBJ2-7
v_gene: TRBV13
abundance: .
d_gene: TRBD2
CDR3aa: CASSLGLAGGPNSYEQYF
CDR3nt: TGTGCCAGCAGCTTAGGGCTAGCGGGAGGGCCTAACTCCTACGAGCAGTACTTC

j_gene: TRBJ2-1
v_gene: TRBV27
abundance: few
d_gene: .
CDR3aa: CASSLMSLQGPYNEQFF
CDR3nt: TGTGCCAGCAGTTTAATGTCGTTACAGGGTCCTTACAATGAGCAGTTCTTC

j_gene: TRBJ1-4
v_gene: TRBV5-1
abundance: .
d_gene: .
CDR3aa: CASSLDSGGEDEKLFF
CDR3nt: TGCGCCAGCAGCTTGGATTCCGGAGGTGAGGATGAAAAACTGTTTTTT

j_gene: TRBJ1-4
v_gene: TRBV27
abundance: .
d_gene: TRBD1
CDR3aa: CASSSPHRGRSEKLFF
CDR3nt: TGTGCCAGCAGTTCCCCCCACAGGGGGCGGTCTGAAAAACTGTTTTTT

j_gene: TRBJ1-6
v_gene: TRBV27
abundance: .
d_gene: .
CDR3aa: CASSNGSPLHF
CDR3nt: TGTGCCAGCAGCAACGGATCACCCCTCCACTTT

j_gene: TRBJ2-7
v_gene: TRBV25-1
abundance: .
d_gene: .
CDR3aa: CASTQGRSYEQYF
CDR3nt: TGTGCCAGCACCCAGGGTCGGTCCTACGAGCAGTACTTC

j_gene: TRBJ1-1
v_gene: TRBV6-2/TRBV6-3
abundance: few
d_gene: .
CDR3aa: CASTLQGNTEAFF
CDR3nt: TGTGCCAGCACCCTCCAGGGGAACACTGAAGCTTTCTTT

j_gene: TRBJ2-1
v_gene: TRBV7-9
abundance: .
d_gene: TRBD1
CDR3aa: CASSDDLTGGNEQFF
CDR3nt: TGTGCCAGCAGCGACGACCTGACAGGGGGCAATGAGCAGTTCTTC

j_gene: TRBJ2-4
v_gene: TRBV12-3/TRBV12-4
abundance: .
d_gene: .
CDR3aa: CASSPPGWREQYF
CDR3nt: TGTGCCAGCAGTCCCCCAGGGTGGAGAGAGCAGTACTTC

j_gene: TRBJ2-1
v_gene: TRBV20-1
abundance: few
d_gene: .
CDR3aa: CSAGPLDGGNEQFF
CDR3nt: TGCAGTGCCGGGCCGTTGGACGGTGGAAATGAGCAGTTCTTC

j_gene: TRBJ2-7
v_gene: TRBV13
abundance: .
d_gene: .
CDR3aa: CASSLRGPLFCYEQYF
CDR3nt: TGTGCCAGCAGCTTGAGAGGGCCACTCTTTTGCTACGAGCAGTACTTC

j_gene: TRBJ2-4
v_gene: TRBV20-1
abundance: .
d_gene: .
CDR3aa: CSGGAKNIQYF
CDR3nt: TGCAGTGGTGGAGCCAAAAACATTCAGTACTTC

j_gene: TRBJ2-3
v_gene: TRBV28
abundance: few
d_gene: TRBD2
CDR3aa: CASSLAGGPGDTQYF
CDR3nt: TGTGCCAGCAGTTTAGCGGGGGGGCCGGGAGATACGCAGTATTTT

j_gene: TRBJ1-2
v_gene: TRBV11-2
abundance: .
d_gene: TRBD1
CDR3aa: CASSRQGNGYTF
CDR3nt: TGTGCCAGCAGTCGACAGGGAAATGGCTACACCTTC

j_gene: TRBJ2-7
v_gene: TRBV11-2
abundance: once
d_gene: .
CDR3aa: CASSLPGRGFSYEQYF
CDR3nt: TGTGCCAGCAGCCTGCCGGGACGAGGATTCTCCTACGAGCAGTACTTC

j_gene: TRBJ2-5
v_gene: TRBV2
abundance: .
d_gene: .
CDR3aa: CASSGRGGFQETQYF
CDR3nt: TGTGCCAGCAGTGGCCGTGGGGGGTTCCAAGAGACCCAGTACTTC

j_gene: TRBJ1-2
v_gene: TRBV27
abundance: .
d_gene: .
CDR3aa: CASRKLRTALYGYTF
CDR3nt: TGTGCCAGCAGAAAACTCAGGACAGCACTCTATGGCTACACCTTC

j_gene: TRBJ2-3
v_gene: TRBV4-1
abundance: .
d_gene: TRBD2
CDR3aa: CASSQLPAGVATDTQYF
CDR3nt: TGCGCCAGCAGCCAACTCCCAGCGGGGGTGGCCACAGATACGCAGTATTTT

j_gene: TRBJ1-2
v_gene: TRBV20-1
abundance: .
d_gene: .
CDR3aa: CSARGADYGYTF
CDR3nt: TGCAGTGCTAGAGGGGCTGATTATGGCTACACCTTC

j_gene: TRBJ2-7
v_gene: TRBV29-1
abundance: .
d_gene: .
CDR3aa: CSVEAGRSSYEQYF
CDR3nt: TGCAGCGTTGAAGCAGGTAGGAGCTCCTACGAGCAGTACTTC

j_gene: TRBJ2-2
v_gene: TRBV12-3/TRBV12-4
abundance: .
d_gene: TRBD2
CDR3aa: CASSPRSGGNTGELFF
CDR3nt: TGTGCCAGCAGCCCCCGGTCGGGGGGGAACACCGGGGAGCTGTTTTTT